This entry concerns a single TCR beta chain. This clonotype was counted only a few times. It has no known antigen specificity. No quality values exist for individual bases; no much larger clone is one base distant. The CDR3 runs 15 amino acids, cysteine and phenylalanine included. The read is trimmed to its CDR3 DNA, 45 bases read in frame from base 1. The germline ends are 12 bases apart after V is trimmed by 0 bases and J by 1 base. Sequences SQVTM (CDR1) and ANQGSEA (CDR2) are obtained from the germline V gene. Library creation used 5' RACE. The instrument was an Illumina HiSeq 2500. A second PCR of roughly 7 to 11 cycles was performed with a sample-barcoded 5' primer and a J-beta primer mix. A template-switch 5' adaptor carrying 12 random nucleotides introduced a unique molecular identifier onto each TCR beta cDNA molecule. Each sample yielded at least 2.5 million CDR3-containing paired-end reads. All of the RNA was converted into first-strand cDNA using the Mint cDNA synthesis kit, with a TRBC-specific oligonucleotide serving as the primer. After uracil-DNA glycosylase treatment, a first 18-cycle PCR used universal primers M1SS and BC2_uni_R on all cDNA. In the authors' own workflow: Each sample was normalized by randomly selecting 1 million high-quality reads, each carrying a distinct molecular identifier. Reads with shared molecular identifiers were discarded instead of being binned into consensus sequences. CDR3 identification, clonotype clustering and error correction used MiTCR with a Q25 quality threshold and the strictest error-elimination algorithm. Lower-bound total TCR beta diversity was estimated with a nonparametric unseen species model using Euler transformation. The public reads were reprocessed in TCRdb via fastp at Q25 and MiXCR, keeping in-frame beta chains. Rows with one shared CDR3 protein collapse into an entry with the most common genes and DNA. The V and J calls reflect TCRdb's pipeline rather than the authors' work. Recorded for this sample are nearly 800,000 distinct CDR3 sequences; 45% to 70% of them occurred a single time. The top ten constitute around 24% of the sample.

The donors were under 40 Caucasian individuals from Russia, aged roughly 6 to 90 years, who were systemically healthy. Each donor gave around 9.8 milliliters of peripheral blood, collected into EDTA-treated Vacutainer tubes. Ficoll-Paque density-gradient centrifugation was used to isolate PBMCs, with at least 6 million obtained per sample. Trizol reagent was used to extract total RNA from PBMCs, with at least 5.5 micrograms per sample. The percentages of naive CD45RAhigh/CD27high T cells were determined by flow cytometry on a PBMC aliquot from every donor. The data derive from a study of blood T cells in healthy people across ages (dated by TCRdb to the mid-2010s). Concerning the study at large: In model experiments, template switching captured about one uniquely barcoded TCR beta cDNA molecule for every two T cells. Age-related changes in TCR beta repertoire diversity were measured in the study by deep sequencing normalized with unique cDNA molecular identifiers. Donors were grouped into four age groups: young (average 16 years), middle-aged (roughly 40), aged (around 60) and long-lived (around 80). To avoid experimental bias, donors of different ages were spread randomly across the sequencing lanes. The study analyzed two additional independent replicas of 1 million unique cDNA reads from the same blood draw for two donors, one aged 18 to 29 and one aged 80 or older. Results and caveats for the whole study, not just this receptor: Observed TCR beta diversity per million T cells fell roughly linearly with age, and a significant reduction was already apparent by age roughly 40. The CMV infection status of donors was not known, potentially confounding age-related changes in expanded clonotypes. Bulk unsorted PBMC profiling prevented conclusive comparison of naive and antigen-experienced compartments. Compared with the aged group, more naive CD4+ T cells, fewer expanded clones and increased TCR diversity were shown by the long-lived group, suggesting age selection. Total diversity estimates from one million sequenced T cells were considered lower bounds and underestimates. There was a strong correlation between observed TCR beta diversity and the percentage of naive T cells measured by flow cytometry.

The sequence was obtained from a man aged 35 to 55 in good health. This chain is built from TRBV29-1 and TRBJ2-5; the best D guess is TRBD1, with 6 bases matching. The source material was blood. This receptor has the CDR3 CSVEDLTGTQETQYF. In nucleotides, the sequence is TGCAGCGTTGAAGATCTTACAGGGACCCAAGAGACCCAGTACTTC.